The 23 T cell receptor beta chains below were found in one sample sequenced in a study of blood T cells in healthy people across ages. Alongside a J-beta primer mix, a sample-barcoded 5' primer served in a second PCR lasting about 7 to 11 cycles. TCRdb reprocessed the 5' RACE reads with MiXCR, giving one entry per CDR3 protein. The data contain more than 1.4 million distinct CDR3 sequences, approximately 38% of them singletons. Sequences were obtained from blood. These TCRs come from a woman aged 18-35 years in good health.

The chain is built from TRBV12-3 or TRBV12-4 and TRBJ2-1; 7 bases are shared with TRBD2. V lost 5 bases to trimming and J lost 5 bases; unmatched junction nucleotides: 6. The CDR3 consists of 14 residues. CDR3 DNA sequence: TGTGCCAGCAGTATGGGACTAATAAACAATGAGCAGTTCTTC. Amino acids: CASSMGLINNEQFF.

A few counts support this clonotype. The chain has TRBV10-3 and TRBJ1-4; no clear D gene. The V and J ends lost 4 bases and 0 bases respectively, with 9 bases between them. CDR3 length: 15 residues. CDR1 and CDR2 from the germline V gene are ENHRY and SYGVKD. The CDR3 region is CAISGGVATNEKLFF. The CDR3 bases are TGTGCCATCAGTGGCGGGGTTGCAACTAATGAAAAACTGTTTTTT.

This clonotype was seen ten or more times. This rearrangement joins TRBV4-1 to TRBJ2-3; weak D call: TRBD2 (6 bases). Trimming took off 0 bases at V and 0 bases at J, with 13 bases between the two ends. Germline V lookup: CDR1 MGHRA, CDR2 YSYEKL. CDR3 length: 17 residues. The CDR3 nucleotides are TGCGCCAGCAGCCAAGATGTCGCGGGGCCTAGCACAGATACGCAGTATTTT. This encodes CASSQDVAGPSTDTQYF.

This clonotype was observed a single time. The CDR3 protein is CASSRQRAGEETQFF. The CDR3 DNA reads TGTGCCAGCAGCCGACAACGAGCGGGAGAAGAGACCCAGTTCTTC. The chain employs TRBV4-2 and TRBJ2-1, with 8 bases that match TRBD2. CDR1 is LGHNA and CDR2 is YNFKEQ in the germline V gene. This CDR3 is built from 15 residues. Losses at the gene ends were 4 bases for V and 13 bases for J; bases not matched to a gene: 15.

The V and J genes are TRBV2 and TRBJ2-5; no definite D call. The CDR3 is 14 residues long. Trimming removed 8 bases at V and 11 bases at J, with 24 bases between. Germline assignment: CDR1 SNHLY and CDR2 FYNNEI. CDR3 bases: TGTGCCAGCGGGCGGCAGTCCTCCTACAATGAGCAGTACTTC. Its protein is CASGRQSSYNEQYF.

The V and J genes are TRBV7-9 and TRBJ2-7; no firm D call. Germline CDR1 reads SEHNR; CDR2 reads FQNEAQ (reference sequence). Trimming took 5 bases from V and 5 from J, leaving 16 bases between them. The CDR3 runs 14 residues. CDR3 in DNA: TGTGCCAGCAGCGTAGATCCCCAGAGTAACGAGCAGTACTTC. Translated, it gives CASSVDPQSNEQYF.

The chain couples TRBV12-3 or TRBV12-4 to TRBJ1-2; 9 bases are a match to TRBD1. The J segment lost 6 bases and the V segment lost 5 bases, leaving 7 bases of the junction unmatched. This CDR3 has 14 residues. The CDR3 region is CASSPGQGRHGYTF. CDR3 nucleotide sequence: TGTGCCAGCAGTCCAGGACAGGGGCGCCATGGCTACACCTTC.

Only a few counts were recorded for this clonotype. V gene TRBV29-1 combines with J gene TRBJ2-7; tentative D call: TRBD1 (6 bases). Germline CDR1 and CDR2: SQVTM and ANQGSEA. Trimming took 7 bases from V and 4 from J, leaving 11 bases between them. This CDR3 contains 11 residues. CDR3 coding DNA: TGCAGCGCGGAGGACAGATACGAGCAGTACTTC. This codes for CSAEDRYEQYF.

This clonotype was counted a few times. CDR3 in amino acids: CASSPNREGQQYF. CDR3 coding DNA: TGTGCCAGCTCACCCAACCGGGAGGGCCAGCAGTACTTC. The chain couples TRBV18 to TRBJ2-4; 8 bases map to TRBD2. Germline V gene sequence: CDR1 KGHSH, CDR2 LQKENI. V was clipped by 3 bases and J by 13 bases; unmatched bases: 8. There are 13 residues in the CDR3.

The CDR3 reads CASSVRAEENQPQHF. CDR3 sequence (DNA): TGTGCCAGCAGCGTAAGGGCCGAGGAGAATCAGCCCCAGCATTTT. This chain connects TRBV9 to TRBJ1-5; no firm D call. V was shortened by 1 base and J by 4 bases, with 12 bases between the two germline ends. The CDR3 runs to 15 residues. The germline gives CDR1 SGDLS, CDR2 YYNGEE.

The J gene is TRBJ2-4, the V gene TRBV6-6; D is unresolved. The CDR3 loop spans 15 amino acids. The V end was cut by 5 bases, the J end by 1 base, with 12 bases between. The germline V gene encodes CDR1 MNHNY and CDR2 SVGAGI (reference sequence). The CDR3 reads CASSPLVEAKNIQYF. The CDR3 nucleotides read TGTGCCAGCAGTCCCCTCGTAGAGGCCAAAAACATTCAGTACTTC.

This chain links TRBV6-1 with TRBJ2-1, with D maybe TRBD2 (6 bases). Germline values: CDR1 MNHNS, CDR2 SASEGT. Deletions cut 5 bases from V and 4 bases from J, with 33 bases between. The CDR3 runs 21 residues. CDR3 protein: CASSPGLHLEMGLASYNEQFF. CDR3 DNA sequence: TGTGCCAGCAGTCCGGGACTTCACCTTGAAATGGGGCTAGCGTCGTACAATGAGCAGTTCTTC.

The chain uses TRBV18 and TRBJ2-5; D is uncertain. Germline V gene lookup returns CDR1 KGHSH and CDR2 LQKENI. The V end lost 2 bases, the J end lost 5 bases, and 15 bases lay between the germline ends. The CDR3 has 15 amino acids. In nucleotides, the CDR3 is TGTGCCAGCTCACCAGAGACGCTACTACGGGAGACCCAGTACTTC. This encodes CASSPETLLRETQYF.

The chain uses TRBV28 and TRBJ1-2; D remains unclear. The CDR3 consists of 12 residues. The germline V and J ends were trimmed by 4 bases and 5 bases, with 8 bases remaining between them. Germline V gene lookup returns CDR1 MDHEN and CDR2 SYDVKM. CDR3 region: CASSSPPYGYTF. CDR3 coding DNA: TGTGCCAGCAGTTCCCCACCGTATGGCTACACCTTC.

The V call is TRBV20-1, the J call TRBJ2-1, with 10 bases identical to TRBD2. The CDR3 is made up of 17 amino acids. CDR1 and CDR2 from the germline V gene are DFQATT and SNEGSKA (reference sequence). Unmatched junction bases numbered 8, after V lost 3 bases and J lost 0 bases. The CDR3 DNA reads TGCAGTGCTAGGGAAGTACTAGCGGGGAGCTCCTACAATGAGCAGTTCTTC. The encoded protein is CSAREVLAGSSYNEQFF.

The V and J genes are TRBV20-1 and TRBJ2-1; TRBD2 aligns across 9 bases. After removal of 0 bases from V and 8 bases from J, the junction contained 8 bases not matched to a gene. The germline CDR1 and CDR2 sequences are DFQATT and SNEGSKA (reference sequence). CDR3 size: 15 residues. The CDR3 nucleotides are TGCAGTGCTAGAGATATAGGCGGGGGGGCGGATGAGCAGTTCTTC. It translates to CSARDIGGGADEQFF.

This clonotype was seen a handful of times. V gene TRBV28 combines with J gene TRBJ2-2; 11 nucleotides match TRBD2. This CDR3 is 16 amino acids long. In germline, CDR1 is MDHEN, CDR2 SYDVKM. Trimming removed 5 bases from V and 5 bases from J; junction bases left unmatched: 7. The DNA for the CDR3 is TGTGCCAGCAGTCTCCCTAGCGGGGGGACGACCGGGGAGCTGTTTTTT. Translating it yields CASSLPSGGTTGELFF.

CDR3 nucleotide sequence: TGTGCCAGCAGCTTGTGGACGCCGCCTAACTATGGCTACACCTTC. Its protein product is CASSLWTPPNYGYTF. The rearrangement joins TRBV5-6 to TRBJ1-2; no clear D. Trimming pared 1 base from V and 0 bases from J, leaving 10 bases between. This CDR3 has 15 amino acids. Germline V gene lookup returns CDR1 SGHDT and CDR2 YYEEEE.

The chain recombines TRBV3-1 with TRBJ2-2; no clear D. This CDR3 spans 12 amino acids. Looked up from germline, CDR1 is LGHDT and CDR2 is YNNKEL (reference sequence). CDR3 residues: CEVAPSTGELFF. The CDR3 bases are TGTGAAGTAGCCCCGAGCACCGGGGAGCTGTTTTTT.

This rearrangement joins TRBV10-1 to TRBJ1-1; D gene ambiguous. This CDR3 is 14 amino acids long. Germline assignment: CDR1 WNHNN and CDR2 SYGVQD (reference sequence). Trimming removed 4 bases from V and 0 bases from J, with 9 bases in between. CDR3 sequence reads: CASSAGSMNTEAFF. In DNA, the CDR3 is TGCGCCAGCAGTGCGGGCAGCATGAACACTGAAGCTTTCTTT.

This clonotype was seen repeatedly, ten times or more. V gene TRBV27 combines with J gene TRBJ2-5, with 12 bases identical to TRBD2. The V and J ends lost 6 bases and 2 bases, in that order; junction bases with no gene match: 10. This CDR3 comprises 17 residues. Germline lookup yields CDR1 MNHEY and CDR2 SMNVEV (reference sequence). The CDR3: CASSLSGTSGYQETQYF. CDR3 in DNA: TGTGCCAGCAGCCTCAGTGGGACTAGCGGGTATCAAGAGACCCAGTACTTC.

This rearrangement joins TRBV20-1 to TRBJ2-1; TRBD2 matches 8 bases. This CDR3 has 14 residues. CDR1 DFQATT and CDR2 SNEGSKA come from the germline V gene (reference sequence). The J segment lost 5 bases and the V segment lost 5 bases, leaving 8 bases of the junction unmatched. The CDR3 protein is CSAPREVTHNEQFF. The CDR3, as DNA: TGCAGTGCTCCGCGGGAGGTTACCCACAATGAGCAGTTCTTC.

V is TRBV4-2 and J is TRBJ1-5; no definite D call. Germline CDR1 LGHNA, CDR2 YNFKEQ. The germline V and J ends were trimmed by 4 bases and 0 bases, with 19 bases remaining between them. The CDR3 has 18 amino acids. This chain's CDR3 is CASSRFLQQTHSNQPQHF. For the CDR3, the DNA is TGTGCCAGCAGCCGATTTCTTCAGCAGACTCATAGCAATCAGCCCCAGCATTTT.